Below, 23 T cell receptor beta chains from the same sample are listed, as sequenced in a study of cytotoxic CD8 clonotypes in ibrutinib-treated CLL. The assay was immunoSEQ multiplex PCR, and TCRdb's table has in-frame clones only and misses some. The data contain about 330,000 clones, 67% of them singletons. Here the sequenced sample was PBMCs, taken after 36 months of ibrutinib treatment. These receptors were collected from a human donor with chronic lymphocytic leukemia.

The chain recombines TRBV5-1 with TRBJ2-7; 8 bases match TRBD1. CDR1 is SGHRS and CDR2 is YFSETQ in the germline V gene. The CDR3 covers 14 residues. Losses at the gene ends were 1 base for V and 2 bases for J; bases not matched to a gene: 2. CDR3 in amino acids: CASSLIQGAYEQYF. CDR3 nucleotides: TGCGCCAGCAGCTTGATACAGGGGGCCTACGAGCAGTACTTC.

This chain joins TRBV5-6 and TRBJ1-6, with 8 bases that match TRBD1. In germline, CDR1 is SGHDT, CDR2 YYEEEE. CDR3 length equals 15 residues. After removal of 6 bases from V and 9 bases from J, the junction contained 11 bases not matched to a gene. The CDR3 coding sequence is TGTGCCAGCAACCACTGGCAGGGGGCTGCTTCACCCCTCCACTTT. Its protein is CASNHWQGAASPLHF.

V and J are TRBV4-1 and TRBJ2-1, with D maybe TRBD2 (6 bases). V lost 1 base and J lost 7, with 11 bases in between. This CDR3 is built from 14 residues. Germline CDR1 and CDR2: MGHRA and YSYEKL. CDR3 sequence (DNA): TGCGCCAGCAGCCAAGGTGGAGGACTAAATGAGCAGTTCTTC. Its protein product is CASSQGGGLNEQFF.

The chain has TRBV6-5 and TRBJ2-3; D gene ambiguous. V dropped 10 bases and J dropped 2 bases, with 4 bases sitting between them. This CDR3 comprises 10 residues. CDR1 and CDR2 from the germline V gene are MNHEY and SVGAGI. The CDR3: CATTTDTQYF. CDR3 in DNA: TGTGCCACCACCACAGATACGCAGTATTTT.

The chain recombines TRBV19 with TRBJ2-7; 9 nucleotides agree with TRBD1. The CDR3 spans 13 residues. Unmatched junction bases numbered 3, after V lost 6 bases and J lost 3 bases. Germline assignment: CDR1 LNHDA and CDR2 SQIVND (reference sequence). The CDR3 sequence is CASRSTGGYEQYF. As DNA, the CDR3 is TGTGCCAGTAGGTCGACAGGGGGCTACGAGCAGTACTTC.

A few counts support this clone. This sequence joins TRBV4-1 and TRBJ1-5, with D uncertain. V was clipped by 0 bases and J by 5 bases, with 11 bases between them. The CDR3 covers 15 residues. The V gene's germline CDR1 is MGHRA and CDR2 YSYEKL. For the CDR3, the DNA is TGCGCCAGCAGCCAAGATAGCGCAGATTATCAGCCCCAGCATTTT. As protein: CASSQDSADYQPQHF.

V usage is TRBV9 and J usage is TRBJ1-3; a weak D match, TRBD1 (6 bases). The CDR3 contains 14 residues. Germline V gene sequence: CDR1 SGDLS, CDR2 YYNGEE. V gave up 4 bases and J gave up 8 bases, with 16 bases separating them. CDR3 protein: CASSPIGGGDTIYF. The DNA for the CDR3 is TGTGCCAGCAGCCCAATAGGGGGAGGCGACACCATATATTTT.

The V and J genes are TRBV14 and TRBJ2-7; D is perhaps TRBD1 (6 bases). V dropped 7 bases and J dropped 4 bases, with 23 bases sitting between them. This CDR3 region has 16 residues. The germline gives CDR1 SGHDN, CDR2 FVKESK. In DNA form, the CDR3 reads TGTGCCAGCACCCCTTCCCCAGGGGCCAATCGTTACGAGCAGTACTTC. Encoded protein: CASTPSPGANRYEQYF.

The CDR3 loop is CASSVSGTINNEQFF. The DNA for the CDR3 is TGTGCCAGCAGCGTATCCGGGACGATAAACAATGAGCAGTTCTTC. The chain is built from TRBV9 and TRBJ2-1; D could derive from TRBD1 or TRBD2 (5 bases each). Germline-derived CDR1 and CDR2 are SGDLS and YYNGEE. The V gene lost 1 base and the J gene lost 5 bases, with 13 bases spanning the gap. This CDR3 is 15 amino acids long.

The chain combines TRBV4-1 with TRBJ1-3; 7 bases are shared with TRBD1. The V and J ends lost 1 base and 2 bases, in that order; junction bases with no gene match: 5. Germline V lookup: CDR1 MGHRA, CDR2 YSYEKL. The CDR3 totals 16 residues. Here the CDR3 reads CASSQGQGFAGNTIYF. CDR3 bases: TGCGCCAGCAGCCAAGGACAGGGTTTTGCTGGAAACACCATATATTTT.

This clone was seen more than once but under ten times. The chain recombines TRBV18 with TRBJ2-7; 9 bases line up with TRBD1. V lost 1 base and J lost 6; bases outside the gene matches: 4. This CDR3 region has 14 residues. The germline CDR1 and CDR2 sequences are KGHSH and LQKENI. CDR3 in DNA: TGTGCCAGCTCACCACGGGACAGGGTTAGCGAGCAGTACTTC. Amino acid sequence: CASSPRDRVSEQYF.

CDR3 region: CASSLGTGLLSTEAFF. The CDR3 coding sequence is TGTGCCAGCAGTCTAGGGACAGGGCTTCTAAGCACTGAAGCTTTCTTT. V gene TRBV27 combines with J gene TRBJ1-1, with 9 positions matching TRBD1. The CDR3 has 16 residues. CDR1 is MNHEY and CDR2 is SMNVEV in the germline V gene (reference sequence). The junction had 11 bases not matched to a gene; V was cut back by 5 bases and J by 4 bases.

The chain combines TRBV4-1 with TRBJ1-3; the D is unclear. This CDR3 has 14 amino acids. Deletions cut 1 base from V and 8 bases from J, with 12 bases between. Per the germline V gene, CDR1 is MGHRA and CDR2 is YSYEKL. Here the CDR3 reads CASSQAGWRHTIYF. CDR3 DNA: TGCGCCAGCAGCCAAGCGGGGTGGAGGCACACCATATATTTT.

V is TRBV7-8 and J is TRBJ2-5; D not resolved. Germline V gives CDR1 SGHVS, CDR2 FQNEAQ. Deletions cut 2 bases from V and 5 bases from J, with 6 bases between. The CDR3 spans 12 residues. For the CDR3, the DNA is TGTGCCAGCAGCTTAAGGGCGGAGACCCAGTACTTC. This translates into CASSLRAETQYF.

The chain carries TRBV7-8 and TRBJ2-7; maybe TRBD2 (6 bases). Germline values: CDR1 SGHVS, CDR2 FQNEAQ. Trimming removed 1 base from V and 2 bases from J, with 9 bases in between. The CDR3 totals 14 residues. CDR3 bases: TGTGCCAGCAGCTTAGGGGGAGGTACCTACGAGCAGTACTTC. Its translation: CASSLGGGTYEQYF.

This sequence joins TRBV6-5 and TRBJ1-2; perhaps TRBD1 as D (6 bases). The germline V gene has CDR1 MNHEY and CDR2 SVGAGI. CDR3 length: 15 residues. V shed 5 bases and J shed 4 bases, with 17 bases lying between them. The CDR3 DNA sequence: TGTGCCAGCAGTACACAGACAGGCCCTAGCTATGGCTACACCTTC. Amino acids: CASSTQTGPSYGYTF.

The chain combines TRBV5-1 with TRBJ2-1; 7 positions match TRBD2. CDR3 size: 16 residues. Germline V lookup: CDR1 SGHRS, CDR2 YFSETQ. The trim removed 4 bases at V and 5 bases at J, leaving 12 bases unmatched. CDR3 region: CASSLGGAGWDNEQFF. CDR3 nucleotide sequence: TGCGCCAGCAGCCTCGGGGGAGCGGGGTGGGACAATGAGCAGTTCTTC.

This clone occurred once. The chain couples TRBV2 to TRBJ2-6; D assignment may be TRBD1 or TRBD2 (5 bases each). This CDR3 comprises 13 residues. The germline V gene has CDR1 SNHLY and CDR2 FYNNEI. V lost 9 bases and J 4 bases, leaving 10 bases between the germline ends. For the CDR3, the DNA is TGTGCCAGGCAGGGAGCCGGGGCCAACGTCCTGACTTTC. This encodes CARQGAGANVLTF.

This chain uses TRBV4-3 with TRBJ2-3; no clear D gene. From germline, CDR1 is LGHNA and CDR2 YSLEER. Trimming pared 0 bases from V and 7 bases from J, leaving 11 bases between. CDR3 size: 14 residues. The CDR3 nucleotides are TGCGCCAGCAGCCAAGATCGGTTGGTGAATACGCAGTATTTT. Residues: CASSQDRLVNTQYF.

This clone was counted a single time. J is TRBJ2-1 and V is TRBV27; no firm D call. V shed 3 bases and J shed 10 bases, with 16 bases lying between them. CDR1 MNHEY and CDR2 SMNVEV come from the germline V gene (reference sequence). The CDR3 has 14 residues. The CDR3 DNA is TGTGCCAGCAGTTTTGGCATGGGTCCGTCCGAGCAGTTCTTC. Encoded protein: CASSFGMGPSEQFF.

This clone was seen more than once but under ten times. The chain uses TRBV7-9 and TRBJ2-5; D is unresolved. V was clipped by 5 bases and J by 1 base, with 8 bases between them. The length of the CDR3 is 13 residues. Germline V gene lookup returns CDR1 SEHNR and CDR2 FQNEAQ (reference sequence). CDR3 nucleotides: TGTGCCAGCAGCCGCGACCTCCAAGAGACCCAGTACTTC. Protein product: CASSRDLQETQYF.

The chain uses TRBV19 and TRBJ2-7; a weak D match, TRBD2 (6 bases). This CDR3 contains 16 residues. Germline V gene lookup returns CDR1 LNHDA and CDR2 SQIVND (reference sequence). V lost 1 base and J lost 3, with 16 bases in between. DNA for the CDR3: TGTGCCAGTAGTATAGTGTACGGGGGAACCCTCTACGAGCAGTACTTC. Its protein is CASSIVYGGTLYEQYF.

This sequence joins TRBV6-5 and TRBJ2-1, with D hard to call. CDR1 is MNHEY, CDR2 SVGAGI, per germline. V was pared by 8 bases and J by 1 base, with 12 bases between. CDR3 length equals 14 residues. CDR3 sequence reads: CASHLEGSYNEQFF. The CDR3 nucleotides read TGTGCCAGCCATCTCGAAGGATCCTACAATGAGCAGTTCTTC.